Listed here are 32 T cell receptor beta chains from one sample, sequenced in a study of T-cell memory formation after mild COVID-19. TCRdb analysed the 5' RACE reads with MiXCR anew, one entry per CDR3 protein. The data show roughly 250,000 distinct CDR3 sequences, over 15% seen once. Sequenced sample: PBMCs or a T cell subset sorted from them (not recorded which). The origin of the receptors is a man aged 18 to 29 who had mild COVID-19 (a few samples of this study predate the infection). Cell type and time point are not known.

This clonotype was observed a handful of times. The chain combines TRBV20-1 with TRBJ2-5; weak D call: TRBD1 (6 bases). CDR3 length: 14 amino acids. Germline CDR1 DFQATT, CDR2 SNEGSKA (reference sequence). V shed 2 bases and J shed 2 bases, with 12 bases lying between them. The CDR3 region is CSARPGHTQETQYF. Here the CDR3 DNA reads TGCAGTGCTAGACCGGGACACACACAAGAGACCCAGTACTTC.

The sample holds many counts of this clonotype. The V call is TRBV27, the J call TRBJ2-7; TRBD2 matches 14 bases. CDR3 length: 16 amino acids. The ends lost 4 bases at V and 3 bases at J; junction bases unmatched: 5. In germline, CDR1 is MNHEY, CDR2 SMNVEV (reference sequence). CDR3 coding DNA: TGTGCCAGCAGTTCCCCCGGGACTAGCGGGAGCTACGAGCAGTACTTC. It encodes CASSSPGTSGSYEQYF.

The rearrangement links TRBV5-1 to TRBJ2-3; TRBD2 might be the D (6 bases). V lost 3 bases and J 6 bases, leaving 14 bases between the germline ends. CDR1 is SGHRS, CDR2 YFSETQ, per germline. The length of the CDR3 is 14 residues. The CDR3 DNA follows: TGCGCCAGCAGCTGGGGGGTTGACGCGGATACGCAGTATTTT. This gives the protein CASSWGVDADTQYF.

The chain carries TRBV5-1 and TRBJ1-1; D remains unclear. Germline CDR1 is SGHRS and CDR2 is YFSETQ. V was cut by 2 bases and J by 1 base, with 15 bases left in between. The CDR3 is 16 amino acids. The CDR3 coding sequence is TGCGCCAGCAGCTTCCCCTTTGGGGAGGGGAACACTGAAGCTTTCTTT. Residues: CASSFPFGEGNTEAFF.

The chain recombines TRBV18 with TRBJ1-5, with no clear D. The V and J ends lost 2 bases and 4 bases respectively, with 9 bases between them. The germline CDR1 and CDR2 sequences are KGHSH and LQKENI. This CDR3 has 14 amino acids. The chain's CDR3 is CASSPIPNNQPQHF. The CDR3 DNA sequence: TGTGCCAGCTCACCAATCCCCAATAATCAGCCCCAGCATTTT.

The CDR3 sequence is CASSQGPLAGVTDTQYF. In DNA form, the CDR3 reads TGCGCCAGCAGCCAAGGACCCCTGGCGGGCGTCACAGATACGCAGTATTTT. V gene TRBV4-1 combines with J gene TRBJ2-3, with TRBD2 as a possible D gene (5 bases). Germline CDR1 MGHRA, CDR2 YSYEKL. V was trimmed by 1 base and J by 2 bases, leaving 16 bases between them. The CDR3 has 17 residues.

This clonotype was observed a few times. V and J are TRBV12-3 or TRBV12-4 and TRBJ1-1, with no clear D. The CDR3 totals 13 residues. Trimming took off 7 bases at V and 7 bases at J, with 16 bases between the two ends. The chain's CDR3 is CASTPQWGSEAFF. Here the CDR3 DNA reads TGTGCCAGCACCCCGCAGTGGGGAAGTGAAGCTTTCTTT.

V is TRBV13 and J is TRBJ2-1, with TRBD1 as a possible D gene (6 bases). The CDR3 runs 14 residues. The germline V gene encodes CDR1 PRHDT and CDR2 FYEKMQ (reference sequence). V was trimmed by 4 bases and J by 8 bases, leaving 15 bases between them. CDR3 loop: CASSYIVQGYEQFF. CDR3 DNA sequence: TGTGCCAGCAGCTACATCGTACAGGGATATGAGCAGTTCTTC.

This chain connects TRBV11-3 to TRBJ2-1; D unclear. The CDR3 loop spans 13 amino acids. The germline V gene encodes CDR1 SGHNT and CDR2 YENEEA. V gave up 2 bases and J gave up 5 bases, with 7 bases separating them. The CDR3 loop is CASSLSENNEQFF. The CDR3, as DNA: TGTGCCAGCAGCTTATCAGAAAACAATGAGCAGTTCTTC.

This clonotype came up a few times. The chain links TRBV2 to TRBJ2-3; maybe TRBD1 (6 bases). Per germline, CDR1 SNHLY and CDR2 FYNNEI. The CDR3 extends over 12 amino acids. V lost 11 bases and J 4 bases, leaving 13 bases between the germline ends. Here the CDR3 DNA reads TGTGCCGGCACAGGGACCGCAGATACGCAGTATTTT. This sequence encodes CAGTGTADTQYF.

This clonotype was detected only a few times. V usage is TRBV12-3 or TRBV12-4 and J usage is TRBJ1-5; a weak D match, TRBD1 (6 bases). The CDR3 runs to 13 residues. V lost 7 bases to trimming and J lost 4 bases, with 11 bases between them. CDR3 in DNA: TGTGCCAGCACCTCACAGGGTAATCAGCCCCAGCATTTT. Its protein is CASTSQGNQPQHF.

In this sample, this clonotype turned up a few times. The genes are TRBV5-6 and TRBJ2-5; 9 bases fit TRBD2. The CDR3 length is 17 residues. Germline V gives CDR1 SGHDT, CDR2 YYEEEE. The V gene end was trimmed by 4 bases and the J gene end by 0 bases; junction bases not matched to a gene: 10. The CDR3 region has the DNA TGTGCCAGCAGCGCCGGCCTCAGCGGGGGGTACCAAGAGACCCAGTACTTC. This translates into CASSAGLSGGYQETQYF. The full variable domain, completed using reference TRBV5-6 and TRBJ2-5, is DAGVTQSPTHLIKTRGQQVTLRCSPKSGHDTVSWYQQALGQGPQFIFQYYEEEERQRGNFPDRFSGHQFPNYSSELNVNALLLGDSALYLCASSAGLSGGYQETQYFGPGTRLLVL.

This clonotype was counted between two and nine times. The V and J genes are TRBV4-3 and TRBJ2-5, with TRBD2 as a possible D gene (6 bases). The germline V gene encodes CDR1 LGHNA and CDR2 YSLEER. With 1 base removed from V and 2 bases from J, the gap between germline ends came to 11 bases. This CDR3 is 15 amino acids long. CDR3 nucleotide sequence: TGCGCCAGCAGCCAAGTGGGGGGAAGGCAAGAGACCCAGTACTTC. Its protein is CASSQVGGRQETQYF.

This clonotype was seen a few times. This chain links TRBV7-2 with TRBJ2-7; unclear D gene. The CDR3 runs 11 residues. Germline CDR1 reads SGHTA; CDR2 reads FQGNSA. Trimming took 5 bases from V and 7 from J, leaving 9 bases between them. In DNA, the CDR3 is TGTGCCAGCAGCCCCGCTTGGGAGCAGTACTTC. Protein sequence: CASSPAWEQYF. The full variable domain, in which reference TRBV7-2 and TRBJ2-7 provide the parts outside the CDR3, is GAGVSQSPSNKVTEKGKDVELRCDPISGHTALYWYRQSLGQGLEFLIYFQGNSAPDKSGLPSDRFSAERTGGSVSTLTIQRTQQEDSAVYLCASSPAWEQYFGPGTRLTVT.

This clonotype has more than one count but fewer than ten. This sequence joins TRBV7-2 and TRBJ2-5, with TRBD2 matching over 9 bases. J lost 3 bases, V lost 3 bases, and 5 bases had no gene match. Germline lookup yields CDR1 SGHTA and CDR2 FQGNSA. The CDR3 is 15 residues long. CDR3 loop: CASSFGLAIEETQYF. Here the CDR3 DNA reads TGTGCCAGCAGCTTCGGACTAGCGATAGAAGAGACCCAGTACTTC.

This clonotype was detected only a few times. The chain is built from TRBV24-1 and TRBJ2-1; 12 bases match TRBD1. V lost 7 bases to trimming and J lost 7 bases; unmatched junction nucleotides: 7. Germline V CDR1 and CDR2: KGHDR, SFDVKD. The CDR3 totals 15 residues. The CDR3 coding sequence is TGTGCCACCAGCCGGGACAGGGGGCATGTGAATGAGCAGTTCTTC. Its protein product is CATSRDRGHVNEQFF.

The chain is built from TRBV6-6 and TRBJ2-7; D might be TRBD1 (5 bases). Deletions cut 2 bases from V and 6 bases from J, with 14 bases between. The V gene's germline CDR1 is MNHNY and CDR2 SVGAGI (reference sequence). The CDR3 spans 14 residues. DNA of the CDR3: TGTGCCAGCAGTTACCAGTCGAGGCAGGGCGAGCAGTACGTC. Its protein product is CASSYQSRQGEQYV.

The J gene is TRBJ2-3, the V gene TRBV6-5, with D tentatively TRBD1 (5 bases). The CDR3 has 14 amino acids. Germline loops: CDR1 MNHEY, CDR2 SVGAGI. The V and J ends lost 5 bases and 4 bases respectively, with 13 bases between them. For the CDR3, the DNA is TGTGCCAGCAGTCCGGCAGGGTGGTCAGATACGCAGTATTTT. This sequence encodes CASSPAGWSDTQYF.

This chain connects TRBV5-1 to TRBJ2-5; D remains ambiguous. Trimming left V 4 bases short and J 2 bases short, with 6 bases between. The CDR3 spans 12 residues. In germline, CDR1 is SGHRS, CDR2 YFSETQ. Here the CDR3 DNA reads TGCGCCAGCAGCCCTCAACAAGAGACCCAGTACTTC. It translates to CASSPQQETQYF.

The chain carries TRBV6-5 and TRBJ1-1; TRBD1 aligns across 7 bases. V shed 0 bases and J 4 bases; nucleotides not matched to a gene: 5. The germline gives CDR1 MNHEY, CDR2 SVGAGI. This CDR3 has 15 amino acids. CDR3 sequence reads: CASSYSTGSATEAFF. The CDR3 DNA reads as TGTGCCAGCAGTTACTCGACAGGGTCGGCCACTGAAGCTTTCTTT.

This clonotype was seen only a few times. The chain is built from TRBV3-1 and TRBJ2-1; 11 nucleotides agree with TRBD2. The CDR3 runs 15 residues. Germline trimming cut 6 bases from V and 10 bases from J; bases unmatched to any gene: 11. The germline V gene encodes CDR1 LGHDT and CDR2 YNNKEL (reference sequence). CDR3 DNA: TGTGCCAGCAGTACGACTAGCGGGGTTCATGCGGAGCAGTTCTTC. This translates into CASSTTSGVHAEQFF.

The chain has TRBV6-2 or TRBV6-3 and TRBJ1-3, with D maybe TRBD1 (5 bases). Trimming cost V 5 bases and J 4 bases, with 27 bases left between them. The CDR3 runs to 19 residues. Germline V gene lookup returns CDR1 MNHEY and CDR2 SVGEGT. The CDR3: CASSPNTSRRDVWGNTIYF. Written as DNA, the CDR3 is TGTGCCAGCAGTCCCAACACCTCCCGGCGGGACGTCTGGGGAAACACCATATATTTT.

This clonotype was picked up a small number of times. The chain combines TRBV11-2 with TRBJ2-1, with 9 bases aligning to TRBD1. V trimming: 5 bases; J trimming: 6 bases; junction bases outside the gene matches: 8. This CDR3 has 15 residues. CDR1 SGHAT and CDR2 FQNNGV come from the germline V gene. CDR3 nucleotide sequence: TGTGCCAGCAGCGCCCGGGACAGGGTGGGCAATGAGCAGTTCTTC. It specifies CASSARDRVGNEQFF.

This clonotype was detected many times. The gene calls are TRBV11-2 and TRBJ2-1; 10 bases fit TRBD1. J was trimmed by 4 bases and V by 5 bases; bases with no gene match: 20. CDR1 SGHAT and CDR2 FQNNGV come from the germline V gene. The CDR3 spans 20 residues. CDR3 amino acids: CASSLLGGQGMLVGYNEQFF. The CDR3 nucleotides read TGTGCCAGCAGCCTATTAGGGGGACAGGGGATGTTGGTTGGGTACAATGAGCAGTTCTTC.

This chain connects TRBV12-3 or TRBV12-4 to TRBJ1-1, with D maybe TRBD1 (6 bases). The CDR3 extends over 14 amino acids. Trimming stripped 6 bases from V and 5 bases from J, with 16 bases between. The CDR3 here is CASSKAGGFTEAFF. The CDR3 DNA reads TGTGCCAGCAGCAAGGCGGGGGGCTTTACTGAAGCTTTCTTT.

This clonotype occurred a few times. This rearrangement joins TRBV5-1 to TRBJ2-7; TRBD1 matches 7 bases. The CDR3 extends over 15 amino acids. J was trimmed by 0 bases and V by 4 bases; bases with no gene match: 7. Germline V CDR1 and CDR2: SGHRS, YFSETQ. The DNA of the CDR3 is TGCGCCAGCAGCGCCGGGACAGCGAGCTCCTACGAGCAGTACTTC. Translating it yields CASSAGTASSYEQYF.

This clonotype was counted a few times. This rearrangement joins TRBV3-1 to TRBJ2-1; D call uncertain. Germline lookup yields CDR1 LGHDT and CDR2 YNNKEL (reference sequence). The ends were cut back, 0 bases at V and 12 bases at J, with 9 bases in the middle. This CDR3 region has 12 residues. CDR3 in amino acids: CASSQDGSMQFF. The CDR3 DNA is TGTGCCAGCAGCCAAGATGGCAGCATGCAGTTCTTC.

The V call is TRBV29-1, the J call TRBJ2-7; 7 bases are shared with TRBD1. The CDR3 contains 13 residues. Germline V gives CDR1 SQVTM, CDR2 ANQGSEA. Trimming took 6 bases from V and 5 from J; bases not matched to a gene: 10. The CDR3 reads CSVPTGLGNEQYF. As DNA, the CDR3 is TGCAGCGTCCCGACAGGGTTAGGTAACGAGCAGTACTTC.

This clonotype came up a few times. V is TRBV6-1 and J is TRBJ2-7; D gene ambiguous. The CDR3 sequence is 16 residues long. Trimming stripped 6 bases from V and 4 bases from J, with 22 bases between. Germline V lookup: CDR1 MNHNS, CDR2 SASEGT. The CDR3 reads CASSLHNTRVGYEQYF. DNA for the CDR3: TGTGCCAGCAGCCTACATAACACTCGGGTTGGATACGAGCAGTACTTC.

This clonotype was recorded a few times. The rearrangement uses TRBV29-1 and TRBJ2-1; perhaps TRBD2 as D (5 bases). This CDR3 is built from 12 residues. The germline gives CDR1 SQVTM, CDR2 ANQGSEA. Trimming took 2 bases from V and 7 from J, leaving 9 bases between them. CDR3 in DNA: TGCAGCGTTGAATGGGGAGAGAATGAGCAGTTCTTC. Encoded protein: CSVEWGENEQFF.

This clonotype showed up just a few times. This rearrangement joins TRBV12-3 or TRBV12-4 to TRBJ2-1, with 7 nucleotides matching TRBD2. V gave up 5 bases and J gave up 0 bases; unmatched junction bases: 4. The CDR3 totals 15 residues. As DNA, the CDR3 is TGTGCCAGCAGTCCAGGGAGGGGCTCCTACAATGAGCAGTTCTTC. As protein: CASSPGRGSYNEQFF.

This clonotype was observed a handful of times. The V call is TRBV6-6, the J call TRBJ1-2, with D possibly matching TRBD1 (6 bases). CDR1 is MNHNY and CDR2 is SVGAGI in the germline V gene (reference sequence). The CDR3 runs to 14 residues. V was cut by 2 bases and J by 8 bases, with 15 bases left in between. In nucleotides, the CDR3 is TGTGCCAGCAGTTACCGAGCAGGGGAATGGGGCTACACCTTC. It yields the protein CASSYRAGEWGYTF.